The clone carrying this T cell receptor (beta chain) was observed at least ten times. Its antigen remains unidentified. These data belong to a study of T cell repertoires in cytomegalovirus infection. The study, taken as a whole, reports: Ex vivo, HLA-C-restricted CMV-specific TCR beta clonotypes prevailed over the rest of the response.

TCRdb reprocessed the reads via MiXCR and lists one record per CDR3 protein. The sample has some 390,000 distinct CDR3 sequences; around a sixth are singletons. The origin of this receptor is a human donor in good health (CMV status not recorded). Some clones in this sample may be carry-over from other donors' samples. Specimen: PBMCs.

The CDR3: CASNAERLNQPQHF. DNA for the CDR3: TGTGCCAGTAACGCGGAGAGGTTGAATCAGCCCCAGCATTTT. The genes are TRBV19 and TRBJ1-5; D uncertain. V was clipped by 7 bases and J by 4 bases, with 14 bases between them. Germline CDR1 reads LNHDA; CDR2 reads SQIVND (reference sequence). The CDR3 length is 14 residues. Looking up the rest from reference TRBV19 and TRBJ1-5 gives the full variable domain: DGGITQSPKYLFRKEGQNVTLSCEQNLNHDAMYWYRQDPGQGLRLIYYSQIVNDFQKGDIAEGYSVSREKKESFPLTVTSAQKNPTAFYLCASNAERLNQPQHFGDGTRLSIL.